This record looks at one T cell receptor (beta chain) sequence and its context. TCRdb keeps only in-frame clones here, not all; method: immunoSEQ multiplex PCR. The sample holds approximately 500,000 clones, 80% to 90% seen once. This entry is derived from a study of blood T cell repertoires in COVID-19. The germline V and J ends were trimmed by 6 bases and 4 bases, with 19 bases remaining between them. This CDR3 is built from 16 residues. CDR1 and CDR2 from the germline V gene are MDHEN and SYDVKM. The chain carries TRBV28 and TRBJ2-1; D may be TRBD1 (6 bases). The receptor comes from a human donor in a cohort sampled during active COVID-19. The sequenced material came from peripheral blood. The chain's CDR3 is CASSRHGETGYNEQFF. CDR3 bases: TGTGCCAGCAGCCGCCATGGAGAAACAGGGTACAATGAGCAGTTCTTC.